A single sample gave rise to the 18 T cell receptor beta chains below, sequenced in a study of T cells in women clearing cervical HPV infection. The repertoire was sequenced with immunoSEQ multiplex PCR; TCRdb's copy has only in-frame clones and lacks some. The sample's table shows fewer than 40,000 clones. Sequences were obtained from blood buffy coat. The receptors here all came from a woman aged 18-70 years with a cervical HPV16 infection that either progressed to CIN3+ or cleared (not recorded which).

Concerning this clone itself: With the read ending 3 residues before the CDR3 end, the germline J gene is used to fill in that end. This sequence joins TRBV2 and TRBJ2-5, with 10 bases aligning to TRBD2. With V trimmed by 0 bases and J by 1 base, 5 bases remained unmatched. The CDR3 is 17 amino acids. The germline V gene has CDR1 SNHLY and CDR2 FYNNEI. Here the CDR3 reads CASSEAVLAGSQETQYF. The DNA read from the CDR3 is TGTGCCAGCAGTGAAGCGGTACTAGCGGGGTCCCAAGAGACC.

With regard to this clone: The CDR3 extends 3 residues past the end of the read, so its final part is completed from the germline J gene. V usage is TRBV20-1 and J usage is TRBJ1-1, with 9 bases that match TRBD1. The trim removed 0 bases at V and 4 bases at J, leaving 6 bases unmatched. The V gene's germline CDR1 is DFQATT and CDR2 SNEGSKA (reference sequence). The CDR3 length is 15 residues. The sequenced part of the CDR3 DNA is TGCAGTGCTAGAGATTTTGACAGGGGGGGCACTGAA. Protein: CSARDFDRGGTE. The whole CDR3 protein reads CSARDFDRGGTEAFF.

A remark on this clone: The CDR3 is cut off 3 residues early in the read; its end comes from the germline J gene. The chain is built from TRBV5-1 and TRBJ2-1; the D gene is possibly TRBD2 (5 bases). The CDR3 is 16 residues long. V was cut by 7 bases and J by 0 bases, with 17 bases left in between. Germline lookup yields CDR1 SGHRS and CDR2 YFSETQ. Incomplete CDR3 DNA: TGCGCCAGCGGACCGTACGGGGAAAGCTCCTACAATGAG. Protein product: CASGPYGESSYNE. The complete CDR3 reads CASGPYGESSYNEQFF.

Notes on this clone: Read data end 3 residues before the CDR3 end; the end is taken from the germline J gene. This rearrangement joins TRBV20-1 to TRBJ2-7; 11 positions match TRBD2. This CDR3 comprises 19 residues. CDR1 and CDR2 from the germline V gene are DFQATT and SNEGSKA (reference sequence). Unmatched junction bases numbered 15, after V lost 1 base and J lost 1 base. CDR3 bases read: TGCAGTGCTAGAGGGTTAATAGCGGGGGGGGCCGACTCATCCTACGAG. This encodes CSARGLIAGGADSSYE. Given in full, the CDR3 is CSARGLIAGGADSSYEQYF.

For this clone: The read ends 3 residues shy of where the CDR3 ends; the end is completed using the germline J gene. J is TRBJ2-1 and V is TRBV12-3 or TRBV12-4; 9 bases are shared with TRBD2. The ends lost 3 bases at V and 6 bases at J; junction bases unmatched: 6. The CDR3 is 15 residues long. The chain's CDR3 is CASSLGGGAINEQFF. The sequenced CDR3 bases are TGTGCCAGCAGTTTGGGCGGGGGGGCAATCAATGAG.

Turning to this clone: The read falls 3 residues short of the CDR3 end, and the missing part is taken from the germline J gene. The chain couples TRBV7-3 to TRBJ2-3; D gene ambiguous. The CDR3 has 15 amino acids. The germline gives CDR1 SGHTA, CDR2 FQGTGA. Trimming removed 5 bases at V and 3 bases at J, with 15 bases between. This CDR3 is CASSPSLLRTDTQYF. The CDR3 DNA, read in part, is TGTGCCAGCAGCCCCTCCCTCCTACGTACAGATACG.

Comments on this clone: The sequence runs out 3 residues before the end of the CDR3; the remainder is reconstructed from the germline J gene. This sequence joins TRBV5-1 and TRBJ2-5, with D tentatively TRBD2 (6 bases). This CDR3 comprises 16 residues. V dropped 3 bases and J dropped 5 bases, with 20 bases sitting between them. Germline CDR1 SGHRS, CDR2 YFSETQ. The CDR3 region is CASSSSGGVVRETQYF. The CDR3 bases that were read are TGCGCCAGCAGCTCTTCCGGCGGGGTGGTTCGGGAGACC.

A note on this clone: The sequence runs out 3 residues before the end of the CDR3; the remainder is reconstructed from the germline J gene. The chain uses TRBV12-3 or TRBV12-4 and TRBJ2-6, with 8 bases aligning to TRBD1. V shed 2 bases and J 4 bases; nucleotides not matched to a gene: 7. CDR3 length equals 17 residues. This chain's CDR3 is CASSLKGQGFGANVLTF. The sequenced CDR3 bases are TGTGCCAGCAGTTTAAAAGGACAGGGTTTCGGGGCCAACGTC.

Concerning this clone itself: The read gets to within 3 residues of the CDR3 end, and the germline J gene fills in the rest. The V gene is TRBV7-7, the J gene TRBJ2-1, with TRBD1 matching over 8 bases. This CDR3 is built from 14 residues. Germline V CDR1 and CDR2: SSHAT, FNYEAQ (reference sequence). V lost 5 bases and J lost 7; bases outside the gene matches: 7. CDR3 DNA, as far as it was read: TGTGCCAGCAGCACCGACAGGGGTGCGAATGAG. Its translation is CASSTDRGANE. The CDR3, in full, reads CASSTDRGANEQFF.

Note on this clone: The CDR3 end falls 3 residues outside the read, so it is completed with the germline J gene. This rearrangement joins TRBV29-1 to TRBJ2-3, with TRBD1 identical over 7 bases. J lost 2 bases, V lost 3 bases, and 5 bases had no gene match. The CDR3 spans 14 residues. The V gene's germline CDR1 is SQVTM and CDR2 ANQGSEA. The CDR3 bases that were read are TGCAGCGTTGATCGGACAGGCGACACAGATACG. Its protein is CSVDRTGDTDT. The entire CDR3 protein reads CSVDRTGDTDTQYF.

On this clone itself: The missing CDR3 end, 3 residues past where the read stops, is filled in from the germline J gene. This chain uses TRBV6-1 with TRBJ1-4, with 11 nucleotides matching TRBD1. In germline, CDR1 is MNHNS, CDR2 SASEGT. There are 15 residues in the CDR3. V shed 4 bases, J shed 10 bases, and the junction held 8 bases outside the gene matches. The CDR3: CASSAEGQGEVKLFF. The CDR3 bases that were read are TGTGCCAGCAGTGCCGAGGGACAGGGGGAGGTAAAA.

As concerns this clone: The missing CDR3 end, 3 residues past where the read stops, is filled in from the germline J gene. V and J are TRBV5-4 and TRBJ2-5; 7 positions match TRBD2. CDR1 SGHNT and CDR2 YYREEE come from the germline V gene (reference sequence). V trimming: 4 bases; J trimming: 2 bases; junction bases outside the gene matches: 8. This CDR3 has 15 residues. The CDR3 loop reads CASSRLAGDQETQYF. The CDR3 bases that were read are TGTGCCAGCAGCCGACTGGCGGGAGATCAAGAGACC.

Comment on this clone: The read terminates 3 residues before the CDR3 end, so the remaining end is supplied by the germline J gene. The rearrangement links TRBV19 to TRBJ1-6; no clear D gene. Per the germline V gene, CDR1 is LNHDA and CDR2 is SQIVND (reference sequence). The CDR3 length is 12 residues. V lost 9 bases and J 6 bases, leaving 9 bases between the germline ends. CDR3 DNA (partial): TGTGCCAGCTCATTCGGTAATTCACCC. As protein: CASSFGNSP. The full CDR3 is CASSFGNSPLHF.

A remark on this clone: The read terminates 3 residues ahead of where the CDR3 ends, so the germline J gene completes it. The V call is TRBV12-3 or TRBV12-4, the J call TRBJ2-4; no firm D call. V lost 3 bases and J 0 bases, leaving 6 bases between the germline ends. CDR3 length: 14 amino acids. Incomplete CDR3 DNA: TGTGCCAGCAGTTTTAGACAAGCCAAAAACATT. Encoded protein: CASSFRQAKNI. The CDR3 reads in full as CASSFRQAKNIQYF.

Concerning this clone: Read coverage stops 3 residues before the CDR3 terminus; the germline J gene supplies the remainder. This rearrangement joins TRBV19 to TRBJ2-2; no firm D call. There are 12 residues in the CDR3. V lost 7 bases to trimming and J lost 7 bases, with 10 bases between them. Germline CDR1 is LNHDA and CDR2 is SQIVND (reference sequence). CDR3 loop: CASKVRGGELFF. The CDR3 DNA, read in part, is TGTGCCAGTAAGGTTCGCGGCGGGGAG.

As for this clone: The CDR3 is cut off 3 residues early in the read; its end comes from the germline J gene. The chain employs TRBV5-1 and TRBJ2-1; D may be TRBD2 (5 bases). The CDR3 has 16 residues. The V end lost 0 bases, the J end lost 4 bases, and 14 bases lay between the germline ends. The V gene's germline CDR1 is SGHRS and CDR2 YFSETQ. The CDR3 bases that were read are TGCGCCAGCAGCTTGGCGGGGAATGGACGTTACAATGAG. Encoded protein: CASSLAGNGRYNE. Given in full, the CDR3 is CASSLAGNGRYNEQFF.

About this clone: The observed sequence ends 3 residues before the CDR3 terminus, with the missing tail filled in from the germline J gene. The chain uses TRBV2 and TRBJ1-5, with no clear D. Trimming shortened V by 2 bases and J by 3 bases, and 8 bases separated the two germline ends. Germline V gene lookup returns CDR1 SNHLY and CDR2 FYNNEI. The CDR3 consists of 14 residues. CDR3 region: CASSERRYNQPQHF. The sequenced part of the CDR3 DNA is TGTGCCAGCAGTGAACGGCGGTACAATCAGCCC.

Regarding this clone: Read sequence stops 3 residues before the CDR3 end, and the germline J gene provides the missing end. This chain connects TRBV18 to TRBJ1-2, with 8 bases matching TRBD1. J lost 4 bases, V lost 3 bases, and 4 bases had no gene match. This CDR3 has 14 amino acids. Germline V gives CDR1 KGHSH, CDR2 LQKENI. CDR3 sequence: CASSPKTGGYGYTF. CDR3 DNA, as far as it was read: TGTGCCAGCTCACCCAAAACAGGGGGCTATGGC.